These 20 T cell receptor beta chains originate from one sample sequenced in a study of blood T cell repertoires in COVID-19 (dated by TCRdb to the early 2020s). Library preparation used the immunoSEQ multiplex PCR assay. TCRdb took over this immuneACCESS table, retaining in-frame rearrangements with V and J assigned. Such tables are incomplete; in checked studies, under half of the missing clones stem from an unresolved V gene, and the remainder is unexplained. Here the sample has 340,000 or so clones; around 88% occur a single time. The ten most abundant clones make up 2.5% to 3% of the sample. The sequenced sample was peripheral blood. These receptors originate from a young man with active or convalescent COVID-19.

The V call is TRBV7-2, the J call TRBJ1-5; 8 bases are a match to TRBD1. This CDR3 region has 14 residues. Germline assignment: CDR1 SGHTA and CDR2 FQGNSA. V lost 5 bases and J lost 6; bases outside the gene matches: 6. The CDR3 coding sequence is TGTGCCAGCAGCGCGACAGGGGAGGTTCAGCCCCAGCATTTT. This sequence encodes CASSATGEVQPQHF.

DNA of the CDR3: TGCAGCGTTGAAGTCGGAGGGGCCGGGGAGCTGTTTTTT. Protein: CSVEVGGAGELFF. The chain carries TRBV29-1 and TRBJ2-2; perhaps TRBD2 as D (6 bases). CDR1 and CDR2 (germline): SQVTM, ANQGSEA. V was cut by 1 base and J by 6 bases, with 9 bases left in between. The CDR3 sequence is 13 residues long.

The CDR3 DNA is TGTGCCAGCAGTTCTAGAGAAGAGACCCAGTACTTC. Protein product: CASSSREETQYF. This rearrangement joins TRBV6-6 to TRBJ2-5; D is undetermined. The V gene's germline CDR1 is MNHNY and CDR2 SVGAGI (reference sequence). The CDR3 extends over 12 amino acids. V shed 4 bases and J shed 3 bases, with 6 bases lying between them.

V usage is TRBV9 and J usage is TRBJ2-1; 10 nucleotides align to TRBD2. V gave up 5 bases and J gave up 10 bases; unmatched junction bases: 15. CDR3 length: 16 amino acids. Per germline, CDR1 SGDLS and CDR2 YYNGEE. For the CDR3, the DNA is TGTGCCAGCAGTCTAGATGATTCTAGCGGGAGTGACGAGCAGTTCTTC. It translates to CASSLDDSSGSDEQFF.

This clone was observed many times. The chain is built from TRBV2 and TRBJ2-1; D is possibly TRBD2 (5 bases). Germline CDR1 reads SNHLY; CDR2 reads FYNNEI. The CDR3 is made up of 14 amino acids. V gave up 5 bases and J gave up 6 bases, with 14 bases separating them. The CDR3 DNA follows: TGTGCCAGCAGTTACCGGGAAAACCCCAATGAGCAGTTCTTC. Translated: CASSYRENPNEQFF.

CDR3 sequence reads: CASSISGSNYGYTF. In nucleotides, the CDR3 is TGTGCCAGTAGTATAAGCGGATCTAACTATGGCTACACCTTC. This chain connects TRBV19 to TRBJ1-2; D unresolved. This CDR3 is 14 amino acids long. CDR1 is LNHDA and CDR2 is SQIVND in the germline V gene (reference sequence). The V gene lost 2 bases and the J gene lost 0 bases, with 7 bases spanning the gap.

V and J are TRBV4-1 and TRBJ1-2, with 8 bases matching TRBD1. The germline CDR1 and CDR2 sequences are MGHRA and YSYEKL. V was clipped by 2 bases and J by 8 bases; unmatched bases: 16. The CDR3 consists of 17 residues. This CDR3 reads CASSQRPDREVAEGYTF. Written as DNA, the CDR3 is TGCGCCAGCAGCCAACGCCCGGACAGGGAGGTTGCGGAAGGCTACACCTTC.

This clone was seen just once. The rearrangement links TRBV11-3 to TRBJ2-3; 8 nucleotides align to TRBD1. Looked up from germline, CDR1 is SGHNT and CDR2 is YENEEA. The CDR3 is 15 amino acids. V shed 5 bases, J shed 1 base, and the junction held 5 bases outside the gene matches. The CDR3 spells CASSPDRAGTDTQYF. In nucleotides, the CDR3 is TGTGCCAGCAGCCCGGACAGGGCAGGCACAGATACGCAGTATTTT.

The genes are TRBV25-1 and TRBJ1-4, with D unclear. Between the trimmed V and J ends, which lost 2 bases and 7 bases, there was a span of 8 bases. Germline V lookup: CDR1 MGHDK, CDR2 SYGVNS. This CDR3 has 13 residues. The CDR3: CASSEETPEKLFF. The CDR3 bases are TGTGCCAGCAGTGAAGAAACACCTGAAAAACTGTTTTTT.

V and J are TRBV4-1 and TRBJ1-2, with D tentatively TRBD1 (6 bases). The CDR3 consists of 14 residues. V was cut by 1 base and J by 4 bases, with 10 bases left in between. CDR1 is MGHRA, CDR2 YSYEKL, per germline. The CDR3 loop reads CASSQAGTFYGYTF. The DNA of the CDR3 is TGCGCCAGCAGCCAAGCCGGGACATTCTATGGCTACACCTTC.

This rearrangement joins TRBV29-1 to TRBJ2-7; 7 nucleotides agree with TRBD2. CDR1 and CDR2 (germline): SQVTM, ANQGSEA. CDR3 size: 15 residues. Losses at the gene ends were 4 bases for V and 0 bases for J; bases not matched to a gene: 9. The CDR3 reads CSVVTFRDYSYEQYF. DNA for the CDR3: TGCAGCGTTGTGACGTTCCGGGACTACTCCTACGAGCAGTACTTC.

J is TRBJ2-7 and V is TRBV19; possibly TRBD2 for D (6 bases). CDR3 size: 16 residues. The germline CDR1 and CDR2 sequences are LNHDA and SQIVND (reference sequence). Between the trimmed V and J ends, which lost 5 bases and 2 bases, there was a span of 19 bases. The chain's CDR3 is CASSYGRLARTYEQYF. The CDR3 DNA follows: TGTGCCAGTAGTTATGGCCGGCTAGCGAGGACCTACGAGCAGTACTTC.

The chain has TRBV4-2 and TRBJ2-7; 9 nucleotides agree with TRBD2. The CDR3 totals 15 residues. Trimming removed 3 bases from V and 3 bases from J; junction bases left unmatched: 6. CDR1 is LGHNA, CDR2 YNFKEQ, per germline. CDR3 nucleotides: TGTGCCAGCAGCCAGACGGCTAGCGGGGACTACGAGCAGTACTTC. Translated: CASSQTASGDYEQYF.

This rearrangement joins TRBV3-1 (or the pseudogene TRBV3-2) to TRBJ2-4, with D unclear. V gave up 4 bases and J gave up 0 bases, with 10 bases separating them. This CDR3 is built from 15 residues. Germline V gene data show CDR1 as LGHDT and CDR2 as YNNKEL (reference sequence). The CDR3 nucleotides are TGTGCCAGCAGCCCTCCGACGGGAGCCAAAAACATTCAGTACTTC. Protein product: CASSPPTGAKNIQYF.

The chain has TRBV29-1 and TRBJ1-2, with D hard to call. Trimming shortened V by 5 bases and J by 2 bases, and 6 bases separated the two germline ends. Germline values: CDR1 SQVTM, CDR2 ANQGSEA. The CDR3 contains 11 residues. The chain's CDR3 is CSVPRNYGYTF. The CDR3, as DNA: TGCAGCGTTCCACGGAACTATGGCTACACCTTC. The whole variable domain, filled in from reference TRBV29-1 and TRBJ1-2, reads SAVISQKPSRDICQRGTSLTIQCQVDSQVTMMFWYRQQPGQSLTLIATANQGSEATYESGFVIDKFPISRPNLTFSTLTVSNMSPEDSSIYLCSVPRNYGYTFGSGTRLTVV.

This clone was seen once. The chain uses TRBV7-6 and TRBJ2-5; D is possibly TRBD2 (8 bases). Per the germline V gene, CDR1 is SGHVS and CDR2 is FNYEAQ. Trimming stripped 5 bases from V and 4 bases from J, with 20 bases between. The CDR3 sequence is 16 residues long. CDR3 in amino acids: CASSPSREGALETQYF. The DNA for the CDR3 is TGTGCCAGCAGCCCCTCCCGGGAGGGGGCTTTAGAGACCCAGTACTTC.

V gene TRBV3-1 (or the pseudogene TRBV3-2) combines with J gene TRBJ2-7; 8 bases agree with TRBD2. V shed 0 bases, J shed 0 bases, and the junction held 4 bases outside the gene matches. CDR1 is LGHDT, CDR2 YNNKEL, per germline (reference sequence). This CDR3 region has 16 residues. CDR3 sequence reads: CASSQDQRGSSYEQYF. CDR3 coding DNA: TGTGCCAGCAGCCAAGATCAGCGGGGGAGCTCCTACGAGCAGTACTTC.

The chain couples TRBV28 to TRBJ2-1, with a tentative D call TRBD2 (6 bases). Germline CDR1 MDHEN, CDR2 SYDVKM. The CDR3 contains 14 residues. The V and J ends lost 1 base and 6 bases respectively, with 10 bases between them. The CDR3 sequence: CASSLSQTSNEQFF. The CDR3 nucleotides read TGTGCCAGCAGTTTATCCCAGACTAGCAATGAGCAGTTCTTC.

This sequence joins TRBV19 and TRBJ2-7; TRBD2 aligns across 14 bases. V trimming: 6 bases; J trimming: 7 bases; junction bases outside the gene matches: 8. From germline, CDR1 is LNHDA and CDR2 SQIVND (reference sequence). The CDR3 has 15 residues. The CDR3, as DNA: TGTGCCAGTAGACCGGGACTAGCGGGAGCGTATGAGCAGTACTTC. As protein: CASRPGLAGAYEQYF.

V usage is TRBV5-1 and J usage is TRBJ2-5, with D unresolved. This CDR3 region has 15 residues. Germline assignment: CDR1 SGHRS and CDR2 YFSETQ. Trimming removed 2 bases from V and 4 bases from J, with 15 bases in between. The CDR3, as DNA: TGCGCCAGCAGCTTAGATGTTGCAGGTCTAGAGACCCAGTACTTC. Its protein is CASSLDVAGLETQYF. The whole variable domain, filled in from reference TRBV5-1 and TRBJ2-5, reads KAGVTQTPRYLIKTRGQQVTLSCSPISGHRSVSWYQQTPGQGLQFLFEYFSETQRNKGNFPGRFSGRQFSNSRSEMNVSTLELGDSALYLCASSLDVAGLETQYFGPGTRLLVL.